Each of the 20 T cell receptor beta chains below was sequenced from the same sample in a study of blood T cells in healthy people across ages. Together with a sample-barcoded 5' primer, a J-beta primer mix was included in a second PCR lasting about 7 to 11 cycles. One entry per CDR3 protein results from TCRdb running MiXCR on the 5' RACE reads. The table has about 510,000 distinct CDR3 sequences, roughly a quarter seen once. A further study also used this sample, focusing on T cells of mothers and their children.

Sequencing was done on a sample of blood. The receptors stem from a boy between 2 and 10 years old in good health.

The J gene is TRBJ1-5, the V gene TRBV12-3 or TRBV12-4; no definite D call. This CDR3 is built from 15 residues. The V gene lost 4 bases and the J gene lost 0 bases, with 10 bases spanning the gap. CDR3 amino acids: CASSSREYSNQPQHF. The CDR3 coding sequence is TGTGCCAGCAGTTCGAGGGAGTATAGCAATCAGCCCCAGCATTTT.

The sample holds a few counts of this clonotype. The rearrangement links TRBV10-3 to TRBJ2-1, with no clear D. From germline, CDR1 is ENHRY and CDR2 SYGVKD. Trimming pared 4 bases from V and 6 bases from J, leaving 10 bases between. This CDR3 has 13 amino acids. CDR3 bases: TGTGCCATCAGTGGGGCTCCGGCCAATGAGCAGTTCTTC. Its protein is CAISGAPANEQFF.

In this sample, this clonotype turned up a few times. The genes are TRBV7-9 and TRBJ1-5, with a tentative D call TRBD1 (6 bases). CDR1 SEHNR and CDR2 FQNEAQ come from the germline V gene (reference sequence). The CDR3 loop spans 14 amino acids. V shed 5 bases and J shed 7 bases, with 15 bases lying between them. The CDR3 reads CASSATGPRQPQHF. The CDR3 region has the DNA TGTGCCAGCAGCGCTACAGGGCCACGGCAGCCCCAGCATTTT. Complete variable domain (other parts from reference TRBV7-9 and TRBJ1-5): DTGVSQNPRHKITKRGQNVTFRCDPISEHNRLYWYRQTLGQGPEFLTYFQNEAQLEKSRLLSDRFSAERPKGSFSTLEIQRTEQGDSAMYLCASSATGPRQPQHFGDGTRLSIL.

On this clonotype itself: A much larger clone lies one base from this, so it may be a read error. V is TRBV28 and J is TRBJ2-3; TRBD1 aligns across 9 bases. The CDR3 length is 15 residues. The germline V gene encodes CDR1 MDHEN and CDR2 SYDVKM. V lost 5 bases, J lost 0 bases, and 3 bases stayed unmatched. The CDR3 protein is CASSAGTGSTDTQYF. The CDR3 DNA reads TGTGCCAGCAGTGCCGGGACAGGGAGCACAGATACGCAGTATTTT. Filled out from reference TRBV28 and TRBJ2-3, the complete variable domain reads DVKVTQSSRYLVKRTGEKVFLECVQDMDHENMFWYRQDPGLGLRLIYFSYDVKMKEKGDIPEGYSVSREKKERFSLILESASTNQTSMYLCASSAGTGSTDTQYFGPGTRLTVL.

This clonotype has a count of ten or more. The chain recombines TRBV14 with TRBJ2-2; D might be TRBD1 or TRBD2, each matching 5 bases. The CDR3 runs 13 residues. The germline V gene encodes CDR1 SGHDN and CDR2 FVKESK. V shed 6 bases and J shed 6 bases, with 11 bases lying between them. CDR3 in amino acids: CASRPSGPGELFF. CDR3 bases: TGTGCCAGCAGACCCTCGGGACCCGGGGAGCTGTTTTTT. Supplemented by reference TRBV14 and TRBJ2-2, the full variable domain reads EAGVTQFPSHSVIEKGQTVTLRCDPISGHDNLYWYRRVMGKEIKFLLHFVKESKQDESGMPNNRFLAERTGGTYSTLKVQPAELEDSGVYFCASRPSGPGELFFGEGSRLTVL.

This chain uses TRBV20-1 with TRBJ2-7; 12 bases are shared with TRBD2. The CDR3 length is 15 residues. Germline values: CDR1 DFQATT, CDR2 SNEGSKA (reference sequence). V shed 5 bases and J 5 bases; nucleotides not matched to a gene: 10. In DNA form, the CDR3 reads TGCAGTGCTCCCTACGGACTAGCGGGGTCCGACGAGCAGTACTTC. Its translation is CSAPYGLAGSDEQYF.

CDR3 in DNA: TGTGCCAGCAGTGACGGGGGGGAGGGGAATGAGCAGTTCTTC. Its translation is CASSDGGEGNEQFF. The chain links TRBV6-4 to TRBJ2-5, with 7 positions matching TRBD2. The better agreement between TRBJ2-1 and the DNA end casts doubt on the J call. The CDR3 consists of 14 residues. Germline V CDR1 and CDR2: MRHNA, SNTAGT.

The V call is TRBV7-8, the J call TRBJ2-5, with 9 nucleotides matching TRBD2. V lost 4 bases and J lost 3; bases outside the gene matches: 9. The CDR3 consists of 16 residues. Germline CDR1 is SGHVS and CDR2 is FQNEAQ. The CDR3 protein is CASSYVTGLAEETQYF. CDR3 coding DNA: TGTGCCAGCAGCTACGTGACGGGACTAGCAGAAGAGACCCAGTACTTC.

Remarks on this clonotype: One junction end disagrees with the germline gene, perhaps due to a read error. The V call is TRBV7-2, the J call TRBJ2-3, with TRBD1 identical over 7 bases. Germline V lookup: CDR1 SGHTA, CDR2 FQGNSA. The CDR3 spans 16 residues. CDR3 bases: TGTGCCAGCAGCCAATTGGGACAGACTAACACAGATACGCGGTATTTT. It is translated as CASSQLGQTNTDTRYF.

The chain carries TRBV12-3 or TRBV12-4 and TRBJ1-2, with no clear D. The CDR3 spans 12 residues. The V gene lost 6 bases and the J gene lost 4 bases, with 9 bases spanning the gap. The CDR3 DNA is TGTGCCAGCAGCCGCGAGCCCTATGGCTACACCTTC. It translates to CASSREPYGYTF.

V and J are TRBV20-1 and TRBJ1-4, with TRBD1 matching over 7 bases. The CDR3 is made up of 15 amino acids. Germline-derived CDR1 and CDR2 are DFQATT and SNEGSKA (reference sequence). V shed 0 bases, J shed 5 bases, and the junction held 6 bases outside the gene matches. The CDR3 nucleotides are TGCAGTGCTAGAGATGGTGGGACAGTCAATGAAAAACTGTTTTTT. It specifies CSARDGGTVNEKLFF.

The chain has TRBV6-2 or TRBV6-3 and TRBJ1-2; D is unresolved. V lost 6 bases, J lost 7 bases, and 15 bases lay in between. Per the germline V gene, CDR1 is MNHEY and CDR2 is SVGEGT. There are 13 residues in the CDR3. The CDR3 sequence: CASSTIYSSGYTF. The CDR3 region has the DNA TGTGCCAGCAGCACAATATACTCTTCTGGCTACACCTTC.

V usage is TRBV5-1 and J usage is TRBJ2-4, with 10 bases matching TRBD2. Germline CDR1 SGHRS, CDR2 YFSETQ. The V segment lost 3 bases and the J segment 4 bases; nucleotides outside the gene matches: 1. There are 14 residues in the CDR3. CDR3 bases: TGCGCCAGCAGCTCACTAGCGGGGAAAAACATTCAGTACTTC. It yields the protein CASSSLAGKNIQYF.

The genes are TRBV7-2 and TRBJ2-1, with D perhaps given as TRBD1 or TRBD2 (7 bases each). Per the germline V gene, CDR1 is SGHTA and CDR2 is FQGNSA. The CDR3 spans 15 residues. Trimming removed 5 bases from V and 12 bases from J, with 23 bases in between. The CDR3 DNA sequence: TGTGCCAGCAGCCAGGGGGGGCACGGGGGTTTTGGGCAGTTCTTC. Protein product: CASSQGGHGGFGQFF.

The chain has TRBV4-1 and TRBJ2-5; 7 nucleotides align to TRBD1. The CDR3 is made up of 16 amino acids. From germline, CDR1 is MGHRA and CDR2 YSYEKL. V was pared by 2 bases and J by 2 bases, with 8 bases of the junction left unmatched. The CDR3 nucleotides read TGCGCCAGCAGCCAAAGTCGGAACAGGGGACAAGAGACCCAGTACTTC. Its protein is CASSQSRNRGQETQYF.

As to this clonotype: The CDR3 end shows no conserved phenylalanine or tryptophan, and so a read error is likely. The V gene is TRBV7-2, the J gene TRBJ2-7; the D call may be TRBD1 or TRBD2 (5 bases each). CDR1 and CDR2 (germline): SGHTA, FQGNSA. The V and J ends lost 8 bases and 0 bases respectively, with 17 bases between them. There are 15 residues in the CDR3. The CDR3 sequence is CASGFGGSSSYEQYL. The CDR3, as DNA: TGTGCCAGCGGATTTGGGGGTAGTAGCTCCTACGAGCAGTACCTC.

This rearrangement joins TRBV6-5 to TRBJ2-1; TRBD2 matches 10 bases. TRBJ2-7 explains the end of the DNA better; the J call may be wrong. The CDR3 extends over 15 amino acids. CDR1 MNHEY and CDR2 SVGAGI come from the germline V gene. This CDR3 is CASRPRLAGIYEQYF. The DNA of the CDR3 is TGTGCCAGCAGACCCCGACTAGCGGGCATCTACGAGCAGTACTTC.

This clonotype occurred a few times. This chain joins TRBV6-5 and TRBJ1-1; TRBD1 agrees at 8 bases. The trim removed 0 bases at V and 11 bases at J, leaving 8 bases unmatched. The CDR3 loop spans 14 amino acids. Germline V gene sequence: CDR1 MNHEY, CDR2 SVGAGI. CDR3 sequence (DNA): TGTGCCAGCAGTTACTCGTATGACAGGGGTTCGGCTTTCTTT. Residues: CASSYSYDRGSAFF.

This clonotype was picked up one time. A junction boundary mismatches the germline segment, possibly from a read error. The chain joins TRBV10-3 to TRBJ1-5; D remains unclear. CDR1 is ENHRY and CDR2 is SYGVKD in the germline V gene. The CDR3 contains 13 residues. The CDR3 loop is CAISVNSNRPQHF. In nucleotides, the CDR3 is TGTGCCATCAGTGTGAACAGCAATCGGCCCCAGCATTTT.

This clonotype has just a few counts. The chain employs TRBV18 and TRBJ2-5, with 8 bases matching TRBD2. The CDR3 is 17 residues long. With 5 bases clipped from V and 9 bases from J, the junction kept 20 bases outside the gene matches. Germline V gene data show CDR1 as KGHSH and CDR2 as LQKENI. CDR3 bases: TGTGCCAGCTCATCGGAAAACAGCGGGAGAGGCGGGGAGGCCCAGTACTTC. Protein product: CASSSENSGRGGEAQYF.